The 4 T cell receptor beta chains in this list originate from one sample, sequenced in a study of cytomegalovirus exposure and HLA in healthy donors. PCR was performed using 60 Vbeta and 13 Jbeta primers. TCRdb's copy holds only in-frame clones and misses some; the assay was immunoSEQ multiplex PCR. This sample lists tens of thousands of clones; its ten largest clones have about 2.5%. Sequencing was done on a sample of PBMCs. Receptors originate from a female donor in good health and CMV-seronegative.

The J gene is TRBJ1-2, the V gene TRBV28; D not certain. Trimming stripped 5 bases from V and 0 bases from J, with 13 bases between. Germline V gene data show CDR1 as MDHEN and CDR2 as SYDVKM. The CDR3 covers 15 residues. In nucleotides, the CDR3 is TGTGCCAGCAGTCCACACAGTTGGACTAACTATGGCTACACCTTC. This codes for CASSPHSWTNYGYTF.

The genes are TRBV5-1 and TRBJ1-1, with 7 bases aligning to TRBD1. Germline-derived CDR1 and CDR2 are SGHRS and YFSETQ. CDR3 length: 15 amino acids. V shed 4 bases, J shed 2 bases, and the junction held 8 bases outside the gene matches. The DNA of the CDR3 is TGCGCCAGCAGCATCCTCGACAGGGCCAACACTGAAGCTTTCTTT. Translation gives CASSILDRANTEAFF.

The chain combines TRBV4-1 with TRBJ2-5, with D perhaps matching TRBD2 (6 bases). The CDR3 is 13 residues long. CDR1 and CDR2 from the germline V gene are MGHRA and YSYEKL. Trimming left V 4 bases short and J 4 bases short, with 10 bases between. CDR3 sequence: CASSLLRGETQYF. The CDR3 region has the DNA TGCGCCAGCAGCCTTCTGCGGGGAGAGACCCAGTACTTC.

The J gene is TRBJ2-7, the V gene TRBV6-6; a possible D gene is TRBD2 (7 bases). Trimming pared 2 bases from V and 3 bases from J, leaving 14 bases between. The germline V gene encodes CDR1 MNHNY and CDR2 SVGAGI (reference sequence). CDR3 length equals 15 residues. The CDR3 DNA is TGTGCCAGCAGTTACGCGAGGGGGGGAAACTACGAGCAGTACTTC. Encoded protein: CASSYARGGNYEQYF.